What follows are 16 T cell receptor beta chains derived from one specimen sequenced in a study of T cells after yellow fever vaccination. MiXCR, run by TCRdb on the 5' RACE reads, gives a single entry per CDR3 protein. The sample shows 200,000 to 300,000 distinct CDR3 sequences, approximately 6.7% of them seen only once. Sequenced material: CD4+ T cells sorted from PBMCs, taken on the day of the yellow fever booster vaccination. These receptors came from a man aged 25 to 40 who received the YFV17D yellow fever vaccine.

This clonotype was picked up a small number of times. The chain combines TRBV18 with TRBJ2-3; 8 bases agree with TRBD2. The germline V gene has CDR1 KGHSH and CDR2 LQKENI. Trimming took 3 bases from V and 1 from J; bases not matched to a gene: 0. The CDR3 has 14 amino acids. CDR3 coding DNA: TGTGCCAGCTCACCGACTAGCGGCACAGATACGCAGTATTTT. Its protein is CASSPTSGTDTQYF. The full variable domain, in which reference TRBV18 and TRBJ2-3 provide the parts outside the CDR3, is NAGVMQNPRHLVRRRGQEARLRCSPMKGHSHVYWYRQLPEEGLKFMVYLQKENIIDESGMPKERFSAEFPKEGPSILRIQQVVRGDSAAYFCASSPTSGTDTQYFGPGTRLTVL.

This clonotype was seen a few times. CDR3: CASTFGWRATGLGNIQYF. DNA of the CDR3: TGTGCCAGCACCTTCGGGTGGCGCGCGACAGGGCTGGGAAACATTCAGTACTTC. V usage is TRBV12-3 or TRBV12-4 and J usage is TRBJ2-4; TRBD1 matches at 7 bases. The CDR3 runs to 18 residues. Unmatched junction bases numbered 21, after V lost 7 bases and J lost 6 bases.

The table lists this clonotype with a few counts. The chain carries TRBV10-3 and TRBJ2-3; TRBD1 matches 8 bases. CDR1 and CDR2 from the germline V gene are ENHRY and SYGVKD. With V trimmed by 3 bases and J by 3 bases, 5 bases remained unmatched. The CDR3 has 15 residues. DNA of the CDR3: TGTGCCATCAGTGACCTAGGACAGGGAACAGATACGCAGTATTTT. It encodes CAISDLGQGTDTQYF.

The V gene is TRBV15, the J gene TRBJ2-4; maybe TRBD2 (7 bases). V was pared by 0 bases and J by 6 bases, with 12 bases between. The CDR3 spans 15 residues. In germline, CDR1 is LNHNV, CDR2 YYDKDF (reference sequence). CDR3 sequence (DNA): TGTGCCACCAGCAGAGAATGGGGGGGCGCAAACATTCAGTACTTC. Its protein is CATSREWGGANIQYF.

A few counts support this clonotype. The V and J genes are TRBV15 and TRBJ2-6; D unresolved. V was pared by 5 bases and J by 0 bases, with 8 bases between. This CDR3 has 15 amino acids. Per germline, CDR1 LNHNV and CDR2 YYDKDF (reference sequence). CDR3 region: CATSPLSSGANVLTF. For the CDR3, the DNA is TGTGCCACCAGCCCGTTAAGCTCTGGGGCCAACGTCCTGACTTTC.

In this sample, this clonotype turned up a few times. J is TRBJ2-1 and V is TRBV5-6; maybe TRBD2 (6 bases). CDR3 length: 12 amino acids. Deletions cut 6 bases from V and 7 bases from J, with 11 bases between. Germline V gene lookup returns CDR1 SGHDT and CDR2 YYEEEE. In nucleotides, the CDR3 is TGTGCCAGCACCCTTCTAGCGAATGAGCAGTTCTTC. As protein: CASTLLANEQFF.

The table lists this clonotype with many counts. V gene TRBV29-1 combines with J gene TRBJ2-7; D may match TRBD1 or TRBD2 (5 bases each). Germline CDR1 reads SQVTM; CDR2 reads ANQGSEA. The CDR3 totals 12 residues. The germline V and J ends were trimmed by 4 bases and 0 bases, with 7 bases remaining between them. The CDR3 spells CSVGDLSYEQYF. The DNA for the CDR3 is TGCAGCGTTGGGGACCTCTCCTACGAGCAGTACTTC.

V is TRBV19 and J is TRBJ1-1; D perhaps matches TRBD1 (5 bases). Germline V gene lookup returns CDR1 LNHDA and CDR2 SQIVND (reference sequence). There are 15 residues in the CDR3. Deletions cut 5 bases from V and 6 bases from J, with 19 bases between. CDR3 sequence reads: CASSPSRDRRAEAFF. Here the CDR3 DNA reads TGTGCCAGTAGTCCCTCGCGGGACCGCAGGGCTGAAGCTTTCTTT.

This clonotype appeared a few times. The chain has TRBV4-2 and TRBJ2-5; 10 bases fit TRBD2. The germline CDR1 and CDR2 sequences are LGHNA and YNFKEQ. The CDR3 has 16 residues. V lost 4 bases, J lost 5 bases, and 10 bases stayed unmatched. This CDR3 reads CASSLVAGGSRETQYF. The CDR3, as DNA: TGTGCCAGCAGCCTGGTAGCGGGAGGCTCACGGGAGACCCAGTACTTC.

CDR3 bases: TGTGCCAGCAGCTTACTTGGCAGGGGGCTGGAAGAGACCCAGTACTTC. Amino acids: CASSLLGRGLEETQYF. The chain employs TRBV7-2 and TRBJ2-5; 8 bases fit TRBD1. Per germline, CDR1 SGHTA and CDR2 FQGNSA. The CDR3 sequence is 16 residues long. J gave up 3 bases and V 2 bases, and 8 bases lay outside the gene matches.

This CDR3 is CASSQETGNQPQHF. For the CDR3, the DNA is TGCGCCAGCAGCCAAGAAACCGGGAACCAGCCCCAGCATTTT. The chain combines TRBV4-3 with TRBJ1-5; D remains ambiguous. The CDR3 has 14 residues. Trimming shortened V by 0 bases and J by 7 bases, and 10 bases separated the two germline ends. Germline V gives CDR1 LGHNA, CDR2 YSLEER.

J is TRBJ2-5 and V is TRBV21-1; the D call in the table, TRBD2, was not verified against the DNA. TRBV21-1 is a listed pseudogene. This CDR3 has 14 amino acids. The CDR3, as DNA: TGTGCCAGCAGCTACCGGACTAGCGGAGAGACCCAGTACTTC. Protein product: CASSYRTSGETQYF.

This clonotype was counted a few times. J is TRBJ2-2 and V is TRBV11-3; maybe TRBD2 (6 bases). Germline V lookup: CDR1 SGHNT, CDR2 YENEEA. This CDR3 is built from 13 residues. The V and J ends lost 2 bases and 7 bases respectively, with 8 bases between them. CDR3: CASSLTGDGELFF. The DNA for the CDR3 is TGTGCCAGCAGCTTAACGGGGGACGGGGAGCTGTTTTTT.

Ten or more counts support this clonotype. The CDR3 coding sequence is TGTGCCAGCTATGACAGCGACAAAAACATTCAGTACTTC. Amino acid sequence: CASYDSDKNIQYF. The V gene is TRBV7-2, the J gene TRBJ2-4; TRBD1 is a possible D gene (5 bases). CDR1 and CDR2 from the germline V gene are SGHTA and FQGNSA. The CDR3 length is 13 residues. V dropped 8 bases and J dropped 3 bases, with 11 bases sitting between them.

This clonotype was observed a few times. This chain uses TRBV4-2 with TRBJ2-3; 8 positions agree with TRBD2. CDR3 length: 16 residues. With V trimmed by 1 base and J by 3 bases, 6 bases remained unmatched. The germline CDR1 and CDR2 sequences are LGHNA and YNFKEQ. The CDR3 DNA is TGTGCCAGCAGCCAAGTAGCGGGACGGAGGACAGATACGCAGTATTTT. Translating gives CASSQVAGRRTDTQYF.

This clonotype appeared a few times. The chain uses TRBV20-1 and TRBJ2-7; no reliable D call. The CDR3 loop spans 13 amino acids. V lost 6 bases to trimming and J lost 2 bases, with 14 bases between them. Germline V gene lookup returns CDR1 DFQATT and CDR2 SNEGSKA (reference sequence). CDR3: CSAIGGLTYEQYF. The CDR3, as DNA: TGCAGTGCCATCGGCGGTCTTACCTACGAGCAGTACTTC.